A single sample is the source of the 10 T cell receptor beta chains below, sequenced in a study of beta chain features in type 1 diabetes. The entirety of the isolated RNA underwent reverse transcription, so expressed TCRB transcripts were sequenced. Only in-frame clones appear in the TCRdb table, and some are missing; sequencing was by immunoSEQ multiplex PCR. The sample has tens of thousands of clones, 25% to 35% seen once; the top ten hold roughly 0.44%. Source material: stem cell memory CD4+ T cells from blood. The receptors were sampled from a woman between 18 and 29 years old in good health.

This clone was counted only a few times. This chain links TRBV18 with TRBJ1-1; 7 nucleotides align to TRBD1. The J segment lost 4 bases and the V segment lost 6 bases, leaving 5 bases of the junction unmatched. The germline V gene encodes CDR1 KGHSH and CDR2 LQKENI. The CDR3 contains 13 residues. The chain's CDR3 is CASSAGGTTEAFF. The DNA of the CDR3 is TGTGCCAGCTCGGCAGGGGGGACCACTGAAGCTTTCTTT.

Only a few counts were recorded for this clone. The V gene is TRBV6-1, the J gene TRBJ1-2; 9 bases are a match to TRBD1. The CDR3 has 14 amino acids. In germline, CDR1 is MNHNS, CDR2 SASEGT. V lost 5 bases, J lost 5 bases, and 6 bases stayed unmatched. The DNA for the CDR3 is TGTGCCAGCAGTATAACTGGGACAGGGTATGGCTACACCTTC. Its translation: CASSITGTGYGYTF.

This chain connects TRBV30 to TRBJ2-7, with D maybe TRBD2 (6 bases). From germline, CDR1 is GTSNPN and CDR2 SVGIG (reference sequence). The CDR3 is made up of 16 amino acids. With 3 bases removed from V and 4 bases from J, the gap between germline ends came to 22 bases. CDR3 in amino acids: CAWSSPGRTKGYEQYF. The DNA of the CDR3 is TGTGCCTGGAGCTCCCCGGGACGGACTAAGGGTTACGAGCAGTACTTC.

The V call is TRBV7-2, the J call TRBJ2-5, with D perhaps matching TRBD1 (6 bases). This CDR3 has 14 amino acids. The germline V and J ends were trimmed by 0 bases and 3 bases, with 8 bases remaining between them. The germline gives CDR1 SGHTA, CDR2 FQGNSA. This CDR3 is CASSLAGHEETQYF. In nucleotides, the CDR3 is TGTGCCAGCAGCTTAGCGGGACATGAAGAGACCCAGTACTTC. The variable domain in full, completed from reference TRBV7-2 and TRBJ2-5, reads GAGVSQSPSNKVTEKGKDVELRCDPISGHTALYWYRQSLGQGLEFLIYFQGNSAPDKSGLPSDRFSAERTGGSVSTLTIQRTQQEDSAVYLCASSLAGHEETQYFGPGTRLLVL.

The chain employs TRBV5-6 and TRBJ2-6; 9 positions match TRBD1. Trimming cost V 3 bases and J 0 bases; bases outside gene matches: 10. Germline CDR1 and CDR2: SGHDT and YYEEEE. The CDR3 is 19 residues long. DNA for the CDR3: TGTGCCAGCAGCTCTATTCGGACAGGGGTCTCCTCTGGGGCCAACGTCCTGACTTTC. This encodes CASSSIRTGVSSGANVLTF. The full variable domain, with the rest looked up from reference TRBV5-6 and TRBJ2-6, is DAGVTQSPTHLIKTRGQQVTLRCSPKSGHDTVSWYQQALGQGPQFIFQYYEEEERQRGNFPDRFSGHQFPNYSSELNVNALLLGDSALYLCASSSIRTGVSSGANVLTFGAGSRLTVL.

The CDR3 coding sequence is TGCGCCAGCAGCTTGGCCCGGGAGCTCGGGGAGCTGTTTTTT. Encoded protein: CASSLARELGELFF. The gene calls are TRBV5-1 and TRBJ2-2, with a possible D match to TRBD2 (6 bases). The germline CDR1 and CDR2 sequences are SGHRS and YFSETQ. The CDR3 is 14 amino acids. Trimming shortened V by 0 bases and J by 7 bases, and 10 bases separated the two germline ends.

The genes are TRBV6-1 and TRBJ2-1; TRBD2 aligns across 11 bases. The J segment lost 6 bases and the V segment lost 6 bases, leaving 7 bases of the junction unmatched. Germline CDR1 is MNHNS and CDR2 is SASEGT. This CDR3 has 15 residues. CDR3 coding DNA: TGTGCCAGCAGCCTCGGGACTAGCGGCCCCAATGAGCAGTTCTTC. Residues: CASSLGTSGPNEQFF.

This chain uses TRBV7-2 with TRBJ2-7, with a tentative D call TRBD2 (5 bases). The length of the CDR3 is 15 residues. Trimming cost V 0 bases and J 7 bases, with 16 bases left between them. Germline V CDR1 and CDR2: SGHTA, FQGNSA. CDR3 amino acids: CASSLAITNRGEQYF. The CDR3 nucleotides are TGTGCCAGCAGCTTAGCGATAACAAACCGGGGAGAGCAGTACTTC.

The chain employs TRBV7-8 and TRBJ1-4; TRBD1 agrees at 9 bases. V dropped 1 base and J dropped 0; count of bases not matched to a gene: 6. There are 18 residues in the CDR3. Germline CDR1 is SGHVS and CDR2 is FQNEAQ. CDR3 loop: CASSLGYRGRTTNEKLFF. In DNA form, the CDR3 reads TGTGCCAGCAGCTTAGGTTACAGGGGGCGGACAACTAATGAAAAACTGTTTTTT.

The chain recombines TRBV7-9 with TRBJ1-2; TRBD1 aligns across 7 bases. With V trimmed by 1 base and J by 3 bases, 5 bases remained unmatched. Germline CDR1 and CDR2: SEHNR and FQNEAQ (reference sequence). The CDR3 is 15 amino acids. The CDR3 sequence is CASSLDAGGYYGYTF. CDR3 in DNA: TGTGCCAGCAGCTTAGATGCAGGGGGATACTATGGCTACACCTTC.